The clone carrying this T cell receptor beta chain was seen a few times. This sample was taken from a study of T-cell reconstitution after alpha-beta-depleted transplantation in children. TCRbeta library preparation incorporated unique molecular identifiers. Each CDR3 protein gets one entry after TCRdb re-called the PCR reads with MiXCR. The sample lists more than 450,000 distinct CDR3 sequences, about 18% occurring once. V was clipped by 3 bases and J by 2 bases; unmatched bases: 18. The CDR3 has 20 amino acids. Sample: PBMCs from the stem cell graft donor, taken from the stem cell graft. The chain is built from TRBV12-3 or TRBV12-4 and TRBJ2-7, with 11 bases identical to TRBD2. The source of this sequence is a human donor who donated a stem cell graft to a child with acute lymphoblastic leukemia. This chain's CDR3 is CASSFGGWASGRNRTYEQYF. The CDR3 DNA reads TGTGCCAGCAGTTTTGGAGGTTGGGCTAGCGGGAGGAACCGCACCTACGAGCAGTACTTC.